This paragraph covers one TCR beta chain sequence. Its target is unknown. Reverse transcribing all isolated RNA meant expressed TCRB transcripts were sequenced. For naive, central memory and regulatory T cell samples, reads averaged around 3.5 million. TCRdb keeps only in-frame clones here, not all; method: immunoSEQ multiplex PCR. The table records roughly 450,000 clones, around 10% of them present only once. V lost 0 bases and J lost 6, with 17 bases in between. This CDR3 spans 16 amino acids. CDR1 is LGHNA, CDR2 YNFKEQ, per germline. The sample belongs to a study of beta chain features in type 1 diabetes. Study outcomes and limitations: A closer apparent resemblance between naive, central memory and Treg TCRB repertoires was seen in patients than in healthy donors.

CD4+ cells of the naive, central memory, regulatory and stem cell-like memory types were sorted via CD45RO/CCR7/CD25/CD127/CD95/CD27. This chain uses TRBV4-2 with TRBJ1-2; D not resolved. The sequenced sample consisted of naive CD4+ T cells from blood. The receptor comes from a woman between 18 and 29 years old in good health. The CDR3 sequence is CASSQDQVGFDHGYTF. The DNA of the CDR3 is TGTGCCAGCAGCCAAGATCAGGTCGGGTTCGACCATGGCTACACCTTC.